A selection of T cell receptor beta chains follows, all from one sample in a study of blood T cell repertoires in COVID-19. This table comes from immunoSEQ multiplex PCR, and its TCRdb copy is limited to in-frame clones, with some not included. The sample includes a few hundred thousand clones, around 91% of them seen just once. The specimen sequenced was PBMCs or T cells enriched from blood (not recorded which). The source of these receptors is a woman between 40 and 50 years old who had recovered from COVID-19. Each CDR3 is given with its conserved first and last residue. Fields, in order: D gene, clone size, J gene, V gene, CDR3 length, CDR3 protein, CDR3 DNA. A D gene is named only where the DNA matches it firmly. A row's size may be missing; if present it is once, few, many or a size class.

- | - | TRBJ2-1 | TRBV7-2 | 15 | CASSFEAGPYNEQFF | TGTGCCAGCAGCTTTGAGGCGGGGCCCTACAATGAGCAGTTCTTC
- | - | TRBJ2-4 | TRBV18 | 15 | CASSRPDKSQNIQYF | TGTGCCAGCTCCCGTCCCGACAAGAGCCAAAACATTCAGTACTTC
TRBD1 | - | TRBJ1-1 | TRBV18 | 15 | CASSLRTGEITEAFF | TGTGCCAGCTCACTTCGGACAGGGGAGATAACTGAAGCTTTCTTT
- | - | TRBJ1-5 | TRBV19 | 14 | CASSIFDSNQPQHF | TGTGCCAGTAGTATTTTCGACAGTAATCAGCCCCAGCATTTT
TRBD1 | - | TRBJ1-3 | TRBV4-3 | 16 | CASSQDPGTGGNTIYF | TGCGCCAGCAGCCAAGACCCCGGGACAGGTGGAAACACCATATATTTT
TRBD2 | - | TRBJ2-2 | TRBV11-1 | 15 | CASSLVERGTGELFF | TGTGCCAGCAGCTTAGTAGAGCGGGGAACCGGGGAGCTGTTTTTT
- | - | TRBJ1-1 | TRBV25-1 | 13 | CASTKGGYTEAFF | TGTGCCAGCACTAAAGGGGGTTACACTGAAGCTTTCTTT
TRBD1 | - | TRBJ1-2 | TRBV9 | 15 | CASSVGDRYIDGYTF | TGTGCCAGCAGCGTGGGGGACAGGTACATCGATGGCTACACCTTC
- | once | TRBJ1-1 | TRBV7-2 | 16 | CASTPRGARRNTEAFF | TGTGCCAGCACCCCACGCGGGGCCCGGAGGAACACTGAAGCTTTCTTT
TRBD1 | - | TRBJ2-2 | TRBV6-1 | 15 | CASSAGTVGTGELFF | TGTGCCAGCAGTGCCGGGACAGTGGGCACCGGGGAGCTGTTTTTT
TRBD1 | - | TRBJ1-2 | TRBV5-4 | 13 | CASSPGTVSGYTF | TGTGCCAGCAGCCCTGGGACAGTAAGTGGCTACACCTTC
TRBD1 | - | TRBJ2-7 | TRBV18 | 14 | CASSPTQGAIEQYF | TGTGCCAGCTCCCCGACTCAGGGGGCCATCGAGCAGTACTTC
- | once | TRBJ2-7 | TRBV6-5 | 15 | CASSYSVEGSYEQYF | TGTGCCAGCAGTTACTCCGTCGAGGGCTCCTACGAGCAGTACTTC
TRBD2 | - | TRBJ2-1 | TRBV19 | 16 | CASSIVEGGSYNEQFF | TGTGCCAGTAGTATAGTCGAGGGAGGGTCCTACAATGAGCAGTTCTTC
- | - | TRBJ1-1 | TRBV7-3 | 13 | CASSLLGDTEAFF | TGTGCCAGCAGCTTACTGGGAGACACTGAAGCTTTCTTT
- | few | TRBJ1-5 | TRBV6-6 | 13 | CASGRTYNQPQHF | TGTGCCAGCGGACGGACTTATAATCAGCCCCAGCATTTT
- | - | TRBJ2-1 | TRBV2 | 13 | CASGAAIYNEQFF | TGTGCCAGCGGGGCCGCAATTTACAATGAGCAGTTCTTC